The clone carrying this TCR beta chain has more than one count but fewer than ten. This entry comes from a study of identical twins. This CDR3 comprises 15 residues. V was pared by 0 bases and J by 2 bases, with 12 bases between. CDR1 DFQATT and CDR2 SNEGSKA come from the germline V gene (reference sequence). MiXCR, run by TCRdb on the 5' RACE reads, gives a single entry per CDR3 protein. The repertoire holds over 250,000 distinct CDR3 sequences, less than 9.5% seen once, with about 7.1% in the top ten. This sample also belongs to another study, concerning yellow fever vaccine responses in identical twins.

The receptor was isolated from a woman aged 18-35 years in good health. The chain carries TRBV20-1 and TRBJ2-3, with D hard to call. The sequencing sample was made of CD8+ T cells sorted from blood. CDR3 sequence: CSARDWTIPTDTQYF. The DNA of the CDR3 is TGCAGTGCTAGAGACTGGACCATCCCCACAGATACGCAGTATTTT.